This T cell receptor beta chain is from a study of blood T cell repertoires in COVID-19. Overall study context: Italy, Spain and the United States were the sources of the convalescent and acute COVID-19 samples. The analysed material was cDNA or gDNA that came from T cells, B-cell-depleted T cells, or PBMCs.

V shed 3 bases, J shed 6 bases, and the junction held 3 bases outside the gene matches. The CDR3 totals 15 residues. The germline CDR1 and CDR2 sequences are SGHNT and YENEEA. Original data processing: Scientists estimated how many nucleated cells there were by amplifying reference gene primers. Sequencing used immunoSEQ multiplex PCR; TCRdb keeps in-frame clones, though not all of them. The V and J calls and clone size were taken over from that table, and D and trimming were inferred from the DNA. The table shows around 200,000 clones, with approximately 89% occurring only once. This chain connects TRBV11-3 to TRBJ2-1, with 12 bases that match TRBD2. This receptor was obtained from a man in his forties with active or convalescent COVID-19. The sequencing sample was made of peripheral blood. The CDR3 sequence is CASSFRTSGVNEQFF. The CDR3 DNA follows: TGTGCCAGCAGCTTTAGGACTAGCGGGGTCAATGAGCAGTTCTTC.